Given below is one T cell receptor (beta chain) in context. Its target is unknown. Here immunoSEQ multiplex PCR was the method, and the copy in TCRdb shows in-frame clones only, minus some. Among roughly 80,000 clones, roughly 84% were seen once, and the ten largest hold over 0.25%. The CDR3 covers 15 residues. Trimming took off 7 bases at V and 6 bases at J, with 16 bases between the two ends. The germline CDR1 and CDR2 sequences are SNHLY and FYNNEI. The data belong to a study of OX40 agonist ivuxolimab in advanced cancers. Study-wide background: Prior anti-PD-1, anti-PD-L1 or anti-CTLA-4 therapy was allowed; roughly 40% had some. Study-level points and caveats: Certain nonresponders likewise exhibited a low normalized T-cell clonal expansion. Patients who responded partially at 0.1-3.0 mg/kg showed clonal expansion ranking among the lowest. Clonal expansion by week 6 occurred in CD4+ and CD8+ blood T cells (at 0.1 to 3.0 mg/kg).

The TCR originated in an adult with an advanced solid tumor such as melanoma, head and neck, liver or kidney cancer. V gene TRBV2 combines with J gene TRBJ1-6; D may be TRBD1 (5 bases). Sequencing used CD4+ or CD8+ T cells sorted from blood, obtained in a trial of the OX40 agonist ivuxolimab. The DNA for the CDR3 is TGTGCCAGCATAGCTCAGGGATACGGTAATTCACCCCTCCACTTT. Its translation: CASIAQGYGNSPLHF.